Following are 18 T cell receptor beta chains from one sample sequenced in a study of CD8+ T cells in alopecia areata (dated by TCRdb to 2016 to 2019). The library was prepared using the immunoSEQ multiplex PCR assay. For TCR sequencing, RNA was extracted from every sample and reverse transcribed into cDNA to serve as template. TCRdb took over this immuneACCESS table, retaining in-frame rearrangements with V and J assigned. Such tables are incomplete; in checked studies, under half of the missing clones stem from an unresolved V gene, and the remainder is unexplained. In this sample, approximately 300,000 clones appear, none counted once only. The ten biggest clones cover 1.2% of the sample. Cells from mouse cutaneous lymph nodes were pooled, stained for CD4, CD8alpha, NKG2D, NKG2ACE and other markers, and then sorted on a BD Influx. Sample: CD4+ T cells sorted from a lymph node. Every receptor here comes from a C3H/HeJ mouse with alopecia areata. Mice from this strain have the MHC haplotype H2-k.

With regard to this clone: The listed genes are named as in mouse. The sequenced fragment ends 4 residues before the CDR3 boundary, so the rest is inferred from the germline J gene. This specimen includes other DNA sequences encoding the same CDR3. The J gene is TRBJ2-3, the V gene TRBV31; 7 nucleotides align to TRBD1. The V segment lost 1 base and the J segment 0 bases; nucleotides outside the gene matches: 4. The germline V gene encodes CDR1 GKSSPN and CDR2 SITVG. The CDR3 is 15 residues long. CDR3 bases read: TGTGCCTGGAGTCGACAGGGAACTAGTGCAGAA. Translation: CAWSRQGTSAE. The entire CDR3 reads CAWSRQGTSAETLYF.

Turning to this clone: The genes and germline here are from mouse. The CDR3 end falls 4 residues outside the read, so it is completed with the germline J gene. This same CDR3 is encoded by further DNA sequences in the sample. The chain employs TRBV19 and TRBJ2-7; D unresolved. The CDR3 totals 10 residues. CDR1 and CDR2 (germline): FNHDT, SITEND (reference sequence). This CDR3 reads CASSLYEQYF. CDR3 bases read: TGTGCCAGCAGCCTATAT. Full variable domain (missing parts from reference TRBV19 and TRBJ2-7): GGIITQTPKFLIGQEGQKLTLKCQQNFNHDTMYWYRQDSGKGLRLIYYSITENDLQKGDLSEGYDASREKKSSFSLTVTSAQKNEMAVFLCASSLYEQYFGPGTRLTVL.

Only a few counts were recorded for this clone. Mouse gene names and germline throughout. Read data end 4 residues before the CDR3 end; the end is taken from the germline J gene. The chain employs TRBV1 and TRBJ2-1, with TRBD1 matching 7 bases. The CDR3 loop spans 17 amino acids. With V trimmed by 0 bases and J by 1 base, 6 bases remained unmatched. CDR1 and CDR2 (germline): NSQYPW, LRSPGD (reference sequence). Incomplete CDR3 DNA: TGCACCTGCAGTGCAGATCATTTGGGACAGAACTATGCT. Translated: CTCSADHLGQNYA. The complete CDR3 sequence is CTCSADHLGQNYAEQFF.

Remarks on this clone: Mouse names are used for the genes. The CDR3 is cut off 4 residues early in the read; its end comes from the germline J gene. The identical CDR3 is also encoded by other nucleotide sequences in the sample. The V call is TRBV5, the J call TRBJ2-3, with a tentative D call TRBD1 (6 bases). The CDR3 loop spans 13 amino acids. Per germline, CDR1 LGHNA and CDR2 YNLKQL (reference sequence). Trimming took 4 bases from V and 1 from J, leaving 6 bases between them. Here the CDR3 reads CASSRQGAETLYF. The part of the CDR3 DNA that was read is TGTGCCAGCAGCCGACAGGGTGCAGAA.

Details on this clone: Mouse names are used for the genes. From the germline J gene comes the end of the CDR3, since the read stops 4 residues before it. Other DNA sequences in this specimen translate into the identical CDR3. The rearrangement uses TRBV5 and TRBJ2-2, with 8 bases lining up with TRBD2. CDR1 is LGHNA, CDR2 YNLKQL, per germline (reference sequence). Trimming removed 0 bases from V and 0 bases from J; junction bases left unmatched: 6. This CDR3 contains 18 residues. The CDR3 sequence: CASSQDPLGGANTGQLYF. The sequenced CDR3 bases are TGTGCCAGCAGCCAAGATCCTCTGGGGGGAGCAAACACCGGG.

Comments on this clone: Gene names follow the mouse nomenclature. The CDR3 extends 4 residues past the end of the read, so its final part is completed from the germline J gene. This sequence joins TRBV5 and TRBJ2-5; 9 bases map to TRBD1. CDR1 and CDR2 from the germline V gene are LGHNA and YNLKQL (reference sequence). This CDR3 comprises 14 residues. The CDR3: CASSQRDRVDTQYF. The sequenced CDR3 bases are TGTGCCAGCAGCCAACGGGACAGGGTTGAC.

This clone was found a few times. Germline and genes: mouse. The missing CDR3 end, 3 residues past where the read stops, is filled in from the germline J gene. This sequence joins TRBV31 and TRBJ1-6; 10 bases are shared with TRBD1. TRBJ1-6 has ORF status, its function being uncertain. This CDR3 contains 16 residues. J lost 0 bases, V lost 4 bases, and 3 bases had no gene match. Germline V gene sequence: CDR1 GKSSPN, CDR2 SITVG. The CDR3 sequence: CAWTGTGVSYNSPLYF. CDR3 DNA (partial): TGTGCCTGGACAGGGACAGGGGTTTCCTATAATTCGCCC.

Points on this clone: Mouse names are used for the genes. The read terminates 4 residues ahead of where the CDR3 ends, so the germline J gene completes it. The chain uses TRBV19 and TRBJ2-7; TRBD2 matches at 9 bases. The CDR3 consists of 13 residues. From germline, CDR1 is FNHDT and CDR2 SITEND (reference sequence). The CDR3 spells CASSKLGGDEQYF. CDR3 DNA, as far as it was read: TGTGCCAGCAGTAAACTGGGGGGAGAT.

The sample holds a few counts of this clone. This may come from a read error, since a much larger clone is one base off. Each gene name is a mouse one. Read coverage stops 4 residues before the CDR3 terminus; the germline J gene supplies the remainder. The same CDR3 also results from other DNA sequences found in this sample. The genes are TRBV19 and TRBJ1-2, with 11 bases aligning to TRBD1. Looked up from germline, CDR1 is FNHDT and CDR2 is SITEND (reference sequence). Unmatched junction bases numbered 3, after V lost 4 bases and J lost 4 bases. This CDR3 comprises 14 residues. CDR3 region: CASSRDRGGSDYTF. The DNA read from the CDR3 is TGTGCCAGCAGTCGGGACAGGGGGGGCTCC.

Of note for this clone: Gene names denote mouse genes. The CDR3 is cut off 4 residues early in the read; its end comes from the germline J gene. This chain uses TRBV19 with TRBJ2-1; TRBD2 aligns across 7 bases. With V trimmed by 2 bases and J by 3 bases, 5 bases remained unmatched. CDR1 and CDR2 from the germline V gene are FNHDT and SITEND (reference sequence). CDR3 size: 15 residues. The part of the CDR3 DNA that was read is TGTGCCAGCAGTATCCGCCCTGGGGGCTATGCT. Its translation is CASSIRPGGYA. The full CDR3 protein is CASSIRPGGYAEQFF.

Comment on this clone: Gene labels here are mouse ones. From the germline J gene comes the end of the CDR3, since the read stops 4 residues before it. This sample also contains other DNA sequences that code for the same CDR3. The rearrangement uses TRBV19 and TRBJ1-1; D possibly corresponds to TRBD1 (5 bases). V was trimmed by 2 bases and J by 0 bases, leaving 8 bases between them. Per germline, CDR1 FNHDT and CDR2 SITEND (reference sequence). This CDR3 region has 14 residues. The sequenced part of the CDR3 DNA is TGTGCCAGCAGTATCCAGGGAGCAAACACA. Its protein product is CASSIQGANT. The entire CDR3 reads CASSIQGANTEVFF.

This clone was recorded a few times. With a much larger clone just one base away, this may be a read error. The genes are named according to mouse. Sequencing ends 4 residues short of the CDR3 end; the germline J gene provides the rest. Other DNA sequences in this sample translate to the same CDR3. V and J are TRBV13-1 and TRBJ1-2, with a weak D call TRBD1 (5 bases). The CDR3 covers 13 residues. V lost 3 bases to trimming and J lost 0 bases, with 6 bases between them. The germline V gene has CDR1 NSHNY and CDR2 SYGAGN. The CDR3 here is CASSVQANSDYTF. The covered CDR3 bases are TGTGCCAGCAGTGTACAGGCAAACTCC.

A remark on this clone: The genes are named according to mouse. The read comes to an end 4 residues before the CDR3 does, leaving the germline J gene to fill in the end. The J gene is TRBJ2-7, the V gene TRBV19; D not resolved. This CDR3 has 13 residues. Germline CDR1 and CDR2: FNHDT and SITEND (reference sequence). V lost 5 bases to trimming and J lost 0 bases, with 9 bases between them. The CDR3 sequence is CASSDSLSYEQYF. Partial CDR3 DNA: TGTGCCAGCAGCGACTCCCTCTCCTAT.

This clone was detected only a few times. The listed genes are named as in mouse. The CDR3 goes on 4 residues after the read ends, and that part is filled in from the germline J gene. Additional DNA sequences in this sample encode the identical CDR3. J is TRBJ2-2 and V is TRBV1, with 8 bases fitting TRBD2. The V and J ends lost 4 bases and 6 bases, in that order; junction bases with no gene match: 1. CDR1 is NSQYPW, CDR2 LRSPGD, per germline (reference sequence). The CDR3 extends over 13 amino acids. Here the CDR3 reads CTCSGGGPGQLYF. The sequenced part of the CDR3 DNA is TGCACCTGCAGTGGGGGGGGCCCCGGG.

This clone was counted at least ten times. The gene symbols are mouse symbols. From the germline J gene comes the end of the CDR3, since the read stops 4 residues before it. The chain recombines TRBV13-2 with TRBJ2-7; 10 nucleotides match TRBD2. This CDR3 is 15 amino acids long. CDR1 NNHNN and CDR2 SYGAGS come from the germline V gene (reference sequence). CDR3 region: CASGDAGGAGNEQYF. CDR3 bases read: TGTGCCAGCGGTGATGCTGGGGGGGCTGGGAAT.

Points on this clone: Mouse gene names and germline throughout. Coverage ceases 4 residues before the CDR3 finishes, and the germline J gene fills in the end. The sample holds other DNA sequences that translate to the same CDR3. The V and J genes are TRBV1 and TRBJ1-1; no reliable D call. V was trimmed by 3 bases and J by 0 bases, leaving 5 bases between them. This CDR3 is built from 13 residues. Germline-derived CDR1 and CDR2 are NSQYPW and LRSPGD (reference sequence). CDR3 amino acids: CTCSAPANTEVFF. The sequenced CDR3 bases are TGCACCTGCAGTGCCCCAGCAAACACA.

Details on this clone: Any gene name here is a mouse gene name. Within the sample, other DNA sequences also encode this same CDR3. Incomplete CDR3 DNA: TGTGCCAGCAGTGATGGAGGGTCC. This encodes CASSDGGS. Given in full, the CDR3 is CASSDGGSDYTF. The chain combines TRBV13-1 with TRBJ1-2; D is uncertain. The read gets to within 4 residues of the CDR3 end, and the germline J gene fills in the rest. CDR3 length: 12 amino acids. Germline assignment: CDR1 NSHNY and CDR2 SYGAGN.

To note about this clone: The gene names here belong to mouse. The CDR3 end falls 4 residues outside the read, so it is completed with the germline J gene. The chain carries TRBV13-1 and TRBJ1-2; 8 bases fit TRBD1. Germline values: CDR1 NSHNY, CDR2 SYGAGN. J lost 3 bases, V lost 5 bases, and 6 bases had no gene match. This CDR3 comprises 14 residues. The CDR3 loop reads CASSETGEDSDYTF. CDR3 DNA (partial): TGTGCCAGCAGCGAGACAGGGGAGGACTCC.